This entry concerns a single T cell receptor (beta chain). No antigen is known for it. Germline V gene lookup returns CDR1 MNHEY and CDR2 SVGAGI. V shed 6 bases and J 1 base; nucleotides not matched to a gene: 4. This CDR3 is built from 15 residues. PCR involved 60 Vbeta and 13 Jbeta primers. Using immunoSEQ multiplex PCR, the repertoire was profiled, and TCRdb retains in-frame clones only, with some absent. Here the sample spans 65,000 to 75,000 clones, 60% to 75% being singletons. The data are from a study of cytomegalovirus exposure and HLA in healthy donors. The study, taken as a whole, reports: Sequencing depth roughly uniform across donors was assumed in presence/absence analyses.

Sequencing was performed on PBMCs. The origin of this receptor is an older woman in good health and CMV-seropositive. This sequence joins TRBV6-5 and TRBJ2-3, with TRBD2 matching over 10 bases. CDR3 sequence reads: CASSLAGGGTDTQYF. In DNA, the CDR3 is TGTGCCAGCAGCTTAGCGGGGGGTGGCACAGATACGCAGTATTTT.